This T cell receptor beta chain came from a study of blood T cells in healthy people across ages. The second PCR ran about 6 to 11 cycles with a sample-barcoded 5' primer and J-beta primers. TCRdb processed the 5' RACE reads anew with MiXCR; each CDR3 protein has one entry. The table records approximately 800,000 distinct CDR3 sequences, around 24% of them present only once. Concerning this clonotype: Its antigen remains unidentified.

Trimming removed 1 base from V and 1 base from J, with 13 bases in between. CDR1 and CDR2 from the germline V gene are LGHNA and YNFKEQ. This CDR3 is built from 16 residues. Study observations and caveats: A roughly linear age-dependent decrease characterized TCR beta diversity per million T cells. Calculation of diversity from one million T cells yielded estimates considered to be underestimates.

This sample was also put to use in a study of T cells of mothers and their children. That report adds: It was through the M1S primer of the second PCR that sample barcodes and 2-4 random nucleotides were added. Researchers report slightly higher, though non-significant, overlap in related mother-child pairs than in unrelated pairs.

This chain links TRBV4-2 with TRBJ1-2; possible D gene TRBD1, 6 bases. Sequenced material: blood. The source is a boy aged 10-17 years in good health. CDR3 DNA sequence: TGTGCCAGCAGCCAAGCCTTAACAGGGTTTAACTATGGCTACACCTTC. Translating it yields CASSQALTGFNYGYTF.